This T cell receptor beta chain was observed in a study of cytomegalovirus exposure and HLA in healthy donors. Study information: An early data release held some 85 million unique TCRs from HLA-typed donors. Falling in the Caucasian-associated ancestry cluster were roughly 80% of some 400 genotyped donors.

This clone has only a few counts. As yet, its antigen is unknown. CDR1 and CDR2 (germline): SGHRS, YFSETQ. The V and J ends lost 5 bases and 3 bases respectively, with 15 bases between them. CDR3 size: 15 residues. Study results and limitations: Immune exposure information comprised only CMV serostatus.

Nominal health characterized the donors when sampled, though unrecorded immune exposures were likely. The PCR used 60 Vbeta and 13 Jbeta primers. Profiled with immunoSEQ multiplex PCR; TCRdb holds only in-frame clones, not every one. Of around 130,000 clones listed, about 74% are singletons. Sequencing was done on a sample of PBMCs. The clonotype originates from a man aged 40-49 years in good health and CMV-seropositive. The V gene is TRBV5-1, the J gene TRBJ2-1; a weak D match, TRBD2 (6 bases). The CDR3 spells CASSQTGGDYNEQFF. The CDR3 nucleotides read TGCGCCAGCAGTCAAACAGGAGGGGACTACAATGAGCAGTTCTTC.